The subject of this entry is one T cell receptor beta chain. Its antigen is not known. This entry belongs to a study of T-cell reconstitution after alpha-beta-depleted transplantation in children. TCRbeta library construction was performed incorporating unique molecular identifiers. TCRdb used MiXCR to reprocess the PCR reads, holding one entry per CDR3 protein. Counted here are about 610,000 distinct CDR3 sequences, over 25% occurring once; the ten biggest clones make up 35% to 40%. This CDR3 has 16 amino acids. The V end lost 2 bases, the J end lost 7 bases, and 18 bases lay between the germline ends. Overall study findings and caveats: Diversity and T-cell counts at one year after transplant derived mostly from new T cells. Surviving recipient cells, namely T cells and thymic progenitors, were the source of high day-60 TCRbeta diversity in some patients. Reportedly, only several hundred clones from non-depleted graft cells drove alpha-beta T-cell counts at about two months.

This sequence was found in a boy in the first two years of life with Wiskott-Aldrich syndrome, due to receive a stem cell transplant. This specimen was PBMCs, taken before TCRalphabeta/CD19-depleted stem cell transplant. This chain links TRBV12-3 or TRBV12-4 with TRBJ2-1, with a tentative D call TRBD2 (6 bases). CDR3 loop: CASSLRDPGGKNEQFF. The CDR3 DNA reads TGTGCCAGCAGTTTACGGGACCCCGGGGGAAAAAATGAGCAGTTCTTC.